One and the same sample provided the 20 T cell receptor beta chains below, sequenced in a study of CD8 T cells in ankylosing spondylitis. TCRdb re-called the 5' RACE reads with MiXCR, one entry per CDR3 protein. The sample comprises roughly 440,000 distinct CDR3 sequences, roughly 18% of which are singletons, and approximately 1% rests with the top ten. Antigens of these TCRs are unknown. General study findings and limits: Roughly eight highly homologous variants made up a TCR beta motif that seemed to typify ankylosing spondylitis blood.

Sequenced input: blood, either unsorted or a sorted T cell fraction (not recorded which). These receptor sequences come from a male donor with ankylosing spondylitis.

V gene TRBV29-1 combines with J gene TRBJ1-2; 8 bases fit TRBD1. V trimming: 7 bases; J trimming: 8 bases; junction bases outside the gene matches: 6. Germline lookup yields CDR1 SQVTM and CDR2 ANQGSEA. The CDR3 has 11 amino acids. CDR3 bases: TGCAGCGCTACAGGGGGTTACGGCTACACCTTC. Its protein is CSATGGYGYTF. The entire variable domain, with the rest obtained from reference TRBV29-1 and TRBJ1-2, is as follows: SAVISQKPSRDICQRGTSLTIQCQVDSQVTMMFWYRQQPGQSLTLIATANQGSEATYESGFVIDKFPISRPNLTFSTLTVSNMSPEDSSIYLCSATGGYGYTFGSGTRLTVV.

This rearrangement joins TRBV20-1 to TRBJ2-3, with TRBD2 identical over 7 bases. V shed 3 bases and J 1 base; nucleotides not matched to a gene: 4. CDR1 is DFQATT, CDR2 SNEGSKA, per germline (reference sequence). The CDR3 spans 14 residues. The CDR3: CSASGRVGTDTQYF. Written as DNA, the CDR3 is TGCAGTGCTAGTGGGAGGGTGGGCACAGATACGCAGTATTTT.

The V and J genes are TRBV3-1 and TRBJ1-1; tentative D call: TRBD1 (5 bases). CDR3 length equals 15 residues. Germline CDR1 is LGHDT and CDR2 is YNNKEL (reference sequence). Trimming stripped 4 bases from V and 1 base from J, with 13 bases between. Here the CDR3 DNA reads TGTGCCAGCAGCCCAATCCAGGGCCCGAACACTGAAGCTTTCTTT. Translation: CASSPIQGPNTEAFF.

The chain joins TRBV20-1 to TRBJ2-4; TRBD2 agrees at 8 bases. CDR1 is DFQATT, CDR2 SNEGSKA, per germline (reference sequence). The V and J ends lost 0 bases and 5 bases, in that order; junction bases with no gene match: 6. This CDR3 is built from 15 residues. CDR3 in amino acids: CSARESSGRQNIQYF. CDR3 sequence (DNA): TGCAGTGCTAGAGAATCGAGCGGGAGACAAAACATTCAGTACTTC.

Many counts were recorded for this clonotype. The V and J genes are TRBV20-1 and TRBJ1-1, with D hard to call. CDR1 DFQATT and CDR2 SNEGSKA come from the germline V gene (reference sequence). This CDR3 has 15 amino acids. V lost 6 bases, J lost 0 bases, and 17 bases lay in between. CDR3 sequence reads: CSALRGLKMNTEAFF. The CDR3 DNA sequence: TGCAGTGCGCTAAGAGGCCTCAAAATGAACACTGAAGCTTTCTTT.

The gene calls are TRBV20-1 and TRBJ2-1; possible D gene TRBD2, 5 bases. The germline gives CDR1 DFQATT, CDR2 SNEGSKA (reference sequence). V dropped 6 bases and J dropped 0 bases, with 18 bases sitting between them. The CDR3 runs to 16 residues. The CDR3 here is CSALPGEGSSYNEQFF. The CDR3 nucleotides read TGCAGTGCCCTCCCGGGTGAGGGTAGCTCCTACAATGAGCAGTTCTTC.

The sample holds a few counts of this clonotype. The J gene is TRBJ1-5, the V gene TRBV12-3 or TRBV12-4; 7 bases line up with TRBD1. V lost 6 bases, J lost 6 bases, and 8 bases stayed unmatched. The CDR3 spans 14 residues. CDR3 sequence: CASRPGQWSQPQHF. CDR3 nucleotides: TGTGCCAGCAGGCCGGGACAGTGGAGTCAGCCCCAGCATTTT.

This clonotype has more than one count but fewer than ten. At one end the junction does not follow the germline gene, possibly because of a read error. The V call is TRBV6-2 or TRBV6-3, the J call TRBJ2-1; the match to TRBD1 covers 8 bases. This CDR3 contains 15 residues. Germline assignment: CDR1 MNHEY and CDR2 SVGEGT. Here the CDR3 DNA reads TGTGCCAGCAGGAAAATCGGACAGGGATACAGTGAGCAGTTCTTC. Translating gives CASRKIGQGYSEQFF.

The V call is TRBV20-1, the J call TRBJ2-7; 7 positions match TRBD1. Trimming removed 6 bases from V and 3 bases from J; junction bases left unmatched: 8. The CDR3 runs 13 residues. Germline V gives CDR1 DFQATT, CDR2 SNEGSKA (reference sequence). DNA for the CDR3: TGCAGTGCCTCTTCGGGACAGTTCTACGAGCAGTACTTC. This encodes CSASSGQFYEQYF.

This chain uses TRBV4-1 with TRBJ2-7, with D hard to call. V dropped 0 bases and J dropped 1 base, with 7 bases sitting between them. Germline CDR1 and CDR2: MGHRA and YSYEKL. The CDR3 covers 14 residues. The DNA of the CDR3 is TGCGCCAGCAGCCAAGAGCGGCAGTCCTACGAGCAGTACTTC. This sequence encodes CASSQERQSYEQYF.

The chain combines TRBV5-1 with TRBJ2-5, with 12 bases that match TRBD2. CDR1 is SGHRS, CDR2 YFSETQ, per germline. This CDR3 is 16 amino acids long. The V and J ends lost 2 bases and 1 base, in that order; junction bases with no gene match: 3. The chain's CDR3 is CASSFLAGGGQETQYF. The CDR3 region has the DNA TGCGCCAGCAGCTTCCTAGCGGGAGGGGGCCAAGAGACCCAGTACTTC.

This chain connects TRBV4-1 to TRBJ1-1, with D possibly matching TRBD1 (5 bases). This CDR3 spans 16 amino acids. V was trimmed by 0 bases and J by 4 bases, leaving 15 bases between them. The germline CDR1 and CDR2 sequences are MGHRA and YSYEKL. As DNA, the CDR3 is TGCGCCAGCAGCCAAGAAAGGGGTCAGGAGGGCACTGAAGCTTTCTTT. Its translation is CASSQERGQEGTEAFF.

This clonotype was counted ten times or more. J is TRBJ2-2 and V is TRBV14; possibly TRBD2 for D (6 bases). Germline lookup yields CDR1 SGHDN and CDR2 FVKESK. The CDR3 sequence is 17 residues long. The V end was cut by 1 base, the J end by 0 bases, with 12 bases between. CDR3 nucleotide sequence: TGTGCCAGCAGCCAAGCCCCGCTAGCGTCGAACACCGGGGAGCTGTTTTTT. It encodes CASSQAPLASNTGELFF.

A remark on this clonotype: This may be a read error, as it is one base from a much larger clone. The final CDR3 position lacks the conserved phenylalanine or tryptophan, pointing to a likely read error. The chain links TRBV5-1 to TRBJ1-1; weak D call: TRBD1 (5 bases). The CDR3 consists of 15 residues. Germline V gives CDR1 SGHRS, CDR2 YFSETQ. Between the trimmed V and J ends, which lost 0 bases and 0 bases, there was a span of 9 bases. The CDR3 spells CASSLAVGLNTEAFI. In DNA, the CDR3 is TGCGCCAGCAGCTTGGCCGTGGGGCTGAACACTGAAGCTTTCATT.

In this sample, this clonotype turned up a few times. DNA of the CDR3: TGTGCCGGTCGGGAGTACAATGAGCAGTTCTTC. Amino acid sequence: CAGREYNEQFF. This chain joins TRBV30 and TRBJ2-1, with a weak D call TRBD2 (6 bases). Per germline, CDR1 GTSNPN and CDR2 SVGIG (reference sequence). Trimming removed 8 bases at V and 4 bases at J, with 9 bases between. CDR3 size: 11 residues. Complete variable domain (other parts from reference TRBV30 and TRBJ2-1): SQTIHQWPATLVQPVGSPLSLECTVEGTSNPNLYWYRQAAGRGLQLLFYSVGIGQISSEVPQNLSASRPQDRQFILSSKKLLLSDSGFYLCAGREYNEQFFGPGTRLTVL.

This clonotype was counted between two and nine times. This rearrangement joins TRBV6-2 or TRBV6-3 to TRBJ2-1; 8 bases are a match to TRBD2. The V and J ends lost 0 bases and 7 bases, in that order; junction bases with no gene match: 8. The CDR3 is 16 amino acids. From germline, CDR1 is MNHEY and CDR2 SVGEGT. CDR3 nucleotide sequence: TGTGCCAGCAGTTACTCTCCGGGAGGGAGACGGAATGAGCAGTTCTTC. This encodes CASSYSPGGRRNEQFF.

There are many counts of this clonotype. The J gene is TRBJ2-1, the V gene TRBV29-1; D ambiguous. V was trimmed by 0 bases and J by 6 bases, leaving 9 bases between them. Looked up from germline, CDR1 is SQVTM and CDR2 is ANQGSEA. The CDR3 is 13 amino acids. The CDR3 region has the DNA TGCAGCGTTGAAGACTCGCCCCCCAATGAGCAGTTCTTC. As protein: CSVEDSPPNEQFF.

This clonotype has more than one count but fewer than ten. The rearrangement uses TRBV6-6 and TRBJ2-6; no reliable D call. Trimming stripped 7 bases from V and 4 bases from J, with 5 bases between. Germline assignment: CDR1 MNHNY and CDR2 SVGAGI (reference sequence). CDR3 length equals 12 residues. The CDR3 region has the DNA TGTGCCAGCAAGGACGGGGCCAACGTCCTGACTTTC. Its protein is CASKDGANVLTF.

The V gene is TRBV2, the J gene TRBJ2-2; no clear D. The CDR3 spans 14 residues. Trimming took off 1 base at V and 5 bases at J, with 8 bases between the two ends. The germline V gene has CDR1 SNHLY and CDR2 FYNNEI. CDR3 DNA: TGTGCCAGCAGTGAAGTCGTACAGACCGGGGAGCTGTTTTTT. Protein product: CASSEVVQTGELFF.

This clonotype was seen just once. CDR3 region: CASSVAPGQGAFGYTF. Written as DNA, the CDR3 is TGTGCCAGCAGCGTAGCTCCGGGACAGGGGGCGTTTGGCTACACCTTC. The V call is TRBV9, the J call TRBJ1-2; TRBD1 matches at 12 bases. V lost 0 bases, J lost 7 bases, and 7 bases stayed unmatched. Germline V CDR1 and CDR2: SGDLS, YYNGEE. This CDR3 is 16 amino acids long. The full variable domain, in which reference TRBV9 and TRBJ1-2 provide the parts outside the CDR3, is DSGVTQTPKHLITATGQRVTLRCSPRSGDLSVYWYQQSLDQGLQFLIQYYNGEERAKGNILERFSAQQFPDLHSELNLSSLELGDSALYFCASSVAPGQGAFGYTFGSGTRLTVV.